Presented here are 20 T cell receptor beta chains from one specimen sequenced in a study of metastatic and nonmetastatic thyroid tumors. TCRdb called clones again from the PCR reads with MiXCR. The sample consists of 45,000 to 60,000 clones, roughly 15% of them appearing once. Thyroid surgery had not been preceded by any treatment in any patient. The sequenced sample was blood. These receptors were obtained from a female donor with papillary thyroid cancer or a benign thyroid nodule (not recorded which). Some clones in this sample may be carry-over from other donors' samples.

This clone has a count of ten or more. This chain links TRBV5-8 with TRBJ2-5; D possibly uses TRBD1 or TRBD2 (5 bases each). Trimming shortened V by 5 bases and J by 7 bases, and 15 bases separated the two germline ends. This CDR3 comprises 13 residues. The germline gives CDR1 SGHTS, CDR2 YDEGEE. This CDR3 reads CASRGTDYGTQYF. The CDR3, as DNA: TGTGCCAGCAGAGGGACCGACTACGGGACCCAGTACTTC.

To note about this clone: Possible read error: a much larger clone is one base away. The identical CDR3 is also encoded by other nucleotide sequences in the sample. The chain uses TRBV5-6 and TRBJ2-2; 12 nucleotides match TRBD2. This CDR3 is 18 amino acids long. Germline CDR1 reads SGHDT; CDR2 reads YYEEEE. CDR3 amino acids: CASSTLALAGGPTGELFF. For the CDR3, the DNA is TGTGCCAGCAGCACCCTGGCCCTAGCGGGAGGGCCCACCGGTGAGCTGTTTTTT.

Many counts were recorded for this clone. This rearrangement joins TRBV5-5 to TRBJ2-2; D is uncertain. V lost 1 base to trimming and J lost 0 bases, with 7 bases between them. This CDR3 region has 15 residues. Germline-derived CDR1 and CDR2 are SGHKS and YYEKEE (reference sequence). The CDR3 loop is CASSLRLANTGELFF. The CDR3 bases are TGTGCCAGCAGCTTGAGACTTGCGAACACCGGGGAGCTGTTTTTT.

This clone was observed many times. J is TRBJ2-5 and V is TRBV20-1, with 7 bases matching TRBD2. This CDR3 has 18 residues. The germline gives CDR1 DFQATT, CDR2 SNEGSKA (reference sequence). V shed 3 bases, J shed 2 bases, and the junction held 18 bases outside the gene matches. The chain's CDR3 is CSARRSIYSAGIQETQYF. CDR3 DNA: TGCAGTGCTAGGCGATCGATCTACTCAGCGGGAATTCAAGAGACCCAGTACTTC.

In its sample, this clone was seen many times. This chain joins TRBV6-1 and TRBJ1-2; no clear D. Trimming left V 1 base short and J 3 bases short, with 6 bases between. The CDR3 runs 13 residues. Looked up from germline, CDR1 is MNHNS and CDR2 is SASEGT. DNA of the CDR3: TGTGCCAGCAGTGAAGTAGGCCACTATGGCTACACCTTC. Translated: CASSEVGHYGYTF.

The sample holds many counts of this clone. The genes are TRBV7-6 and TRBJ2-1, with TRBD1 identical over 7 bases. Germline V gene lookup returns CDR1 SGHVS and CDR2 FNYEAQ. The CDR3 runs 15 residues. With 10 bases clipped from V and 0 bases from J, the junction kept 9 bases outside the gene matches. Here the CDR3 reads CATGHQGDSYNEQFF. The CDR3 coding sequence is TGTGCCACGGGGCATCAGGGGGACTCCTACAATGAGCAGTTCTTC.

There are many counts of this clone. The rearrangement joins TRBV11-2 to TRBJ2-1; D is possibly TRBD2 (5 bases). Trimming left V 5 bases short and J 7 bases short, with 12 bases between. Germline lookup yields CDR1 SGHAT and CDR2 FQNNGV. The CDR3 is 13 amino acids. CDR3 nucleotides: TGTGCCAGCAGCCCACTAGTGAGGAATGAGCAGTTCTTC. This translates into CASSPLVRNEQFF.

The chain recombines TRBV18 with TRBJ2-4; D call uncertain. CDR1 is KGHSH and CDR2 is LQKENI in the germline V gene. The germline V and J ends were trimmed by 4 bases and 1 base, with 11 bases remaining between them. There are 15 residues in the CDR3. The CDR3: CASSLFEGAKNIQYF. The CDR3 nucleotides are TGTGCCAGCTCACTGTTCGAAGGGGCCAAAAACATTCAGTACTTC.

The CDR3 DNA follows: TGTGCCAGCAGCCTCACAGGGGAAGGCACCGGGGAGCTGTTTTTT. Its translation: CASSLTGEGTGELFF. The chain employs TRBV6-1 and TRBJ2-2, with 7 bases fitting TRBD1. V trimming: 6 bases; J trimming: 4 bases; junction bases outside the gene matches: 8. CDR1 is MNHNS and CDR2 is SASEGT in the germline V gene. The CDR3 covers 15 residues.

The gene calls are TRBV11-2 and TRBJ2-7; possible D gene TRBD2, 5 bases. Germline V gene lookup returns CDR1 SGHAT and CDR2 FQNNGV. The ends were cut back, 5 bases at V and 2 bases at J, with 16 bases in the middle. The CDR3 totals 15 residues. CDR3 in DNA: TGTGCCAGCAGCGCCGGACTGCTCGGGACCTACGAGCAGTACTTC. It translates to CASSAGLLGTYEQYF.

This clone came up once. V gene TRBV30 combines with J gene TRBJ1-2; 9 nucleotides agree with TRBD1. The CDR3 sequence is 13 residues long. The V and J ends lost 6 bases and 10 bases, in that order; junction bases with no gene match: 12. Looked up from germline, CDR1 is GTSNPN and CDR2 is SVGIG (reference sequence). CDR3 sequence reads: CACVGTGKFVYTF. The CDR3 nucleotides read TGTGCCTGTGTTGGGACAGGGAAGTTCGTCTACACCTTC.

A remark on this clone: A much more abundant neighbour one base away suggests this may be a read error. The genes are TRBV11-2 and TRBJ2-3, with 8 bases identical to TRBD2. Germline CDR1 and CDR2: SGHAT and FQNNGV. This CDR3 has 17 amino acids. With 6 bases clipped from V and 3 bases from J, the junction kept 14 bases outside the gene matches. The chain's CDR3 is CASRLGSAGESTDTQYF. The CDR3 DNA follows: TGTGCCAGCAGACTAGGGTCAGCGGGAGAGAGTACAGATACGCAGTATTTT.

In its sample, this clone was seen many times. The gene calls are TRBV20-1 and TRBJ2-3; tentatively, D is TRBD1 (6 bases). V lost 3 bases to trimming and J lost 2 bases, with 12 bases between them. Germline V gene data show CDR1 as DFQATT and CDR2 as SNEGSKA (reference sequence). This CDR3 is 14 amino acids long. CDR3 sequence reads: CSARSQGNTDTQYF. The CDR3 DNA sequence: TGCAGTGCTAGGTCACAGGGCAACACAGATACGCAGTATTTT.

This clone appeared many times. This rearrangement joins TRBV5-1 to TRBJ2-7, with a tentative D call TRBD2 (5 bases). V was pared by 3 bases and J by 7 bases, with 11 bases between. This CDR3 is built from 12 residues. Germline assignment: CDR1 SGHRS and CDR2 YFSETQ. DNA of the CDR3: TGCGCCAGCAGCTCCGCTAGCCGAGAGCAGTACTTC. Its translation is CASSSASREQYF.

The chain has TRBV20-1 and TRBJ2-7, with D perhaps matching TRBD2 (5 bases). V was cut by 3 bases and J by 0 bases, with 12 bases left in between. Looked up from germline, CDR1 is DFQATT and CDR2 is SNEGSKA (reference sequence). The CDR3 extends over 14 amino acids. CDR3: CSARGVAFSYEQYF. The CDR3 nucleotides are TGCAGTGCTAGGGGAGTAGCTTTCTCCTACGAGCAGTACTTC.

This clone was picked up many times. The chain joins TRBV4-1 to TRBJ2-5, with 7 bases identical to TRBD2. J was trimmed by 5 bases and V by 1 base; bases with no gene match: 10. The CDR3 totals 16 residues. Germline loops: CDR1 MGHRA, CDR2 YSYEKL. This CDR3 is CASSQGRGLAKETQYF. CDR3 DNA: TGCGCCAGCAGCCAAGGGCGGGGGTTAGCTAAGGAGACCCAGTACTTC.

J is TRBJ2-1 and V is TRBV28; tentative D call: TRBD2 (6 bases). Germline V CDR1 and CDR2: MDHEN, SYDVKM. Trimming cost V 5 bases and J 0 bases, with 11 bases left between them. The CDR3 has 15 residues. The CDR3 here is CASSPSVSSYNEQFF. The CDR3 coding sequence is TGTGCCAGCAGTCCTAGCGTTAGCTCCTACAATGAGCAGTTCTTC.

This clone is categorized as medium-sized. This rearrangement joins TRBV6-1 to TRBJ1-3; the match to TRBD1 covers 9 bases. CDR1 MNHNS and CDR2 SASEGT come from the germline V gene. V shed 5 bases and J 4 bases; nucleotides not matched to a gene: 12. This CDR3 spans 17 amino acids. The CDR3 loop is CASSKRGQGMGGNTIYF. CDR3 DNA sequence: TGTGCCAGCAGTAAAAGGGGACAGGGAATGGGGGGAAACACCATATATTTT.

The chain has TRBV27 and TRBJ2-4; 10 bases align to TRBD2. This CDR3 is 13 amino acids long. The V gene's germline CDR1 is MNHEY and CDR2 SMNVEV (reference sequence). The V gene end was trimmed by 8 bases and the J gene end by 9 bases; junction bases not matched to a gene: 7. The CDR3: CASGSLAGAIQYF. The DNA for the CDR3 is TGTGCCAGCGGGTCCCTAGCGGGAGCCATTCAGTACTTC.

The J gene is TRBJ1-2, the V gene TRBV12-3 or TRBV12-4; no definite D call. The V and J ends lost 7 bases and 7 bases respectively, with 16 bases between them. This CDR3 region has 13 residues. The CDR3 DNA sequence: TGTGCCAGCACAACCTACAGCGAGTCTGGCTACACCTTC. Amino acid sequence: CASTTYSESGYTF.